This T cell receptor (beta chain) was observed in a study of identical twins. All donors comprised healthy Caucasians. This clonotype was seen a few times. After template switching added a universal primer site, the resulting cDNA carried unique molecular identifiers. TCRdb itself ran the 5' RACE reads through MiXCR, one entry per CDR3 protein. The sample lists over 550,000 distinct CDR3 sequences, just over 7% occurring once. These data were also reused for a study on yellow fever vaccine responses in identical twins.

The sample consisted of PBMCs. This clonotype was obtained from a woman between 18 and 30 years old in good health.

The CDR3 reads CASSAVGSVSTDTQYF. DNA for the CDR3: TGTGCCAGCAGCGCAGTCGGGTCCGTTAGCACAGATACGCAGTATTTT. The rearrangement joins TRBV9 to TRBJ2-3; no reliable D call. The V end was cut by 3 bases, the J end by 0 bases, with 14 bases between. Germline CDR1 reads SGDLS; CDR2 reads YYNGEE. CDR3 length equals 16 residues.